What follows are 5 T cell receptor beta chains derived from one specimen sequenced in a study of shared clonotypes between healthy human individuals. Profiling relied on immunoSEQ multiplex PCR, and the TCRdb table lists in-frame clones only, not all of them. The table includes around 300,000 clones, 87% detected once. What was sequenced was memory CD8+ T cells sorted from blood. The subset was: CD45RO+ cells pooled with CCR7-negative TemRA cells. The source is a man aged 18 to 29 in good health.

This clone has at least ten counts. V and J are TRBV30 and TRBJ2-7; D is undetermined. Trimming removed 0 bases at V and 2 bases at J, with 11 bases between. In germline, CDR1 is GTSNPN, CDR2 SVGIG (reference sequence). The CDR3 runs to 14 residues. The CDR3 region has the DNA TGTGCCTGGAGTGTGCAAGCGTGGCCCTACGAGCAGTACTTC. This translates into CAWSVQAWPYEQYF.

This sequence joins TRBV27 and TRBJ1-5; D call uncertain. Deletions cut 8 bases from V and 0 bases from J, with 14 bases between. The V gene's germline CDR1 is MNHEY and CDR2 SMNVEV (reference sequence). The CDR3 covers 15 residues. The CDR3 loop reads CASSTTPYSNQPQHF. CDR3 nucleotides: TGTGCCAGCTCCACGACGCCTTATAGCAATCAGCCCCAGCATTTT.

Notes on this clone: Other nucleotide sequences from this sample produce the same CDR3. The rearrangement links TRBV9 to TRBJ2-7, with D perhaps matching TRBD1 or TRBD2 (5 bases each). Germline CDR1 reads SGDLS; CDR2 reads YYNGEE. CDR3 length: 13 residues. Trimming took 0 bases from V and 4 from J, leaving 8 bases between them. The CDR3 coding sequence is TGTGCCAGCAGCGTAGATGAGGGGTACGAGCAGTACTTC. Translation gives CASSVDEGYEQYF.

The J gene is TRBJ1-3, the V gene TRBV5-1; no firm D call. From germline, CDR1 is SGHRS and CDR2 YFSETQ. Between the trimmed V and J ends, which lost 2 bases and 0 bases, there was a span of 9 bases. CDR3 length: 15 amino acids. The CDR3, as DNA: TGCGCCAGCAGCTTCGGAGAGTACTCTGGAAACACCATATATTTT. It is translated as CASSFGEYSGNTIYF.

The chain joins TRBV28 to TRBJ1-5, with TRBD1 identical over 7 bases. V lost 6 bases to trimming and J lost 3 bases; unmatched junction nucleotides: 11. CDR3 length: 16 residues. Germline V gene sequence: CDR1 MDHEN, CDR2 SYDVKM. Here the CDR3 reads CASRRTGLGHNQPQHF. The DNA of the CDR3 is TGTGCCAGCAGAAGGACAGGTTTGGGTCACAATCAGCCCCAGCATTTT.